This is a list of T cell receptor beta chains from one sample in a study of shared clonotypes between healthy human individuals. The table came from immunoSEQ multiplex PCR; TCRdb's copy has only in-frame clones and leaves some out. This sample yields about 2.4 million clones, of which approximately 93% are seen a single time; approximately 0.37% belongs to the top ten. Sample: naive CD4+ T cells from PBMCs. These receptors came from a man aged 18 to 30 in good health. Some clones in this sample may be carry-over from other donors' samples. Each CDR3 is given with its conserved first and last residue. A D gene is named only where the DNA matches it firmly. Clone size is shown for a subset of rows, as once, few, many or a class of expanded clone.

clone_size: -
d_call: -
j_call: TRBJ2-7
v_call: TRBV6-1
cdr3_nt: TGTGCCAGCAGTGAATTGGTAGTAACCTACGAGCAGTACTTC
cdr3_aa: CASSELVVTYEQYF

clone_size: -
d_call: -
j_call: TRBJ2-1
v_call: TRBV11-3
cdr3_nt: TGTGCCAGCAGCCAGCGATCAGGGGACTACAATGAGCAGTTCTTC
cdr3_aa: CASSQRSGDYNEQFF

clone_size: -
d_call: -
j_call: TRBJ2-2
v_call: TRBV6-5
cdr3_nt: TGTGCCAGCAGTTACTCGAATACGAACACCGGGGAGCTGTTTTTT
cdr3_aa: CASSYSNTNTGELFF

clone_size: -
d_call: TRBD1
j_call: TRBJ1-2
v_call: TRBV2
cdr3_nt: TGTGCCAGCACTTGGACAGGGGGCGTTGGCTACACCTTC
cdr3_aa: CASTWTGGVGYTF

clone_size: -
d_call: -
j_call: TRBJ2-1
v_call: TRBV5-1
cdr3_nt: TGCGCCAGCAGCTCCGACGGGACGGCACTTTACAATGAGCAGTTCTTC
cdr3_aa: CASSSDGTALYNEQFF

clone_size: -
d_call: -
j_call: TRBJ2-5
v_call: TRBV9
cdr3_nt: TGTGCCAGCAGCCTGGGCGCGCCAGTACAAGAGACCCAGTACTTC
cdr3_aa: CASSLGAPVQETQYF

clone_size: -
d_call: -
j_call: TRBJ1-3
v_call: TRBV7-2
cdr3_nt: TGTGCCAGCAGCTTACGTGTGGGCTCTGGAAACACCATATATTTT
cdr3_aa: CASSLRVGSGNTIYF

clone_size: -
d_call: -
j_call: TRBJ2-1
v_call: TRBV29-1
cdr3_nt: TGCAGCGTCCCTTCTCGGTATAGCTCCTACAATGAGCAGTTCTTC
cdr3_aa: CSVPSRYSSYNEQFF

clone_size: -
d_call: -
j_call: TRBJ1-3
v_call: TRBV6-5
cdr3_nt: TGTGCCAGCAGTTACTCGAGGGGGTTGGGAAACACCATATATTTT
cdr3_aa: CASSYSRGLGNTIYF

clone_size: -
d_call: -
j_call: TRBJ1-2
v_call: TRBV2
cdr3_nt: TGTGCCAGCACCCCTATTCAGGGGACCAACTATGGCTACACCTTC
cdr3_aa: CASTPIQGTNYGYTF

clone_size: -
d_call: TRBD1
j_call: TRBJ1-3
v_call: TRBV28
cdr3_nt: TGTGCCAGCAGCCAATGGCGGGGACAGGGCTCTGGAAACACCATATATTTT
cdr3_aa: CASSQWRGQGSGNTIYF

clone_size: -
d_call: -
j_call: TRBJ1-3
v_call: TRBV7-2
cdr3_nt: TGTGCCAGCAGCTTAGCTTGGAGCTCTGGAAACACCATATATTTT
cdr3_aa: CASSLAWSSGNTIYF

clone_size: -
d_call: -
j_call: TRBJ2-1
v_call: TRBV28
cdr3_nt: TGTGCCAGCAGTCCCCCGATTCACAATGAGCAGTTCTTC
cdr3_aa: CASSPPIHNEQFF

clone_size: -
d_call: TRBD1
j_call: TRBJ1-2
v_call: TRBV19
cdr3_nt: TGTGCCAGTAGTGCATCACGCCAGGGGGCGTATGGCTACACCTTC
cdr3_aa: CASSASRQGAYGYTF

clone_size: -
d_call: -
j_call: TRBJ2-3
v_call: TRBV6-5
cdr3_nt: TGTGCCAGCCGAGGGGCGGGCCCAGATACGCAGTATTTT
cdr3_aa: CASRGAGPDTQYF

clone_size: -
d_call: TRBD1
j_call: TRBJ2-7
v_call: TRBV27
cdr3_nt: TGTGCCAGCAGTTTAGTACGGACAGGGTCGGAACAGTACTTC
cdr3_aa: CASSLVRTGSEQYF

clone_size: -
d_call: TRBD2
j_call: TRBJ2-7
v_call: TRBV2
cdr3_nt: TGTGCCAGCAGCAACCTAGCGGGAGTTACCGAGCAGTACTTC
cdr3_aa: CASSNLAGVTEQYF

clone_size: -
d_call: -
j_call: TRBJ1-2
v_call: TRBV7-9
cdr3_nt: TGTGCCAGCAGCTTAGGGACACACTACGGCTACACCTTC
cdr3_aa: CASSLGTHYGYTF

clone_size: -
d_call: -
j_call: TRBJ2-2
v_call: TRBV18
cdr3_nt: TGTGCCAGCTCACCACTAGCGGCGAACACCGGGGAGCTGTTTTTT
cdr3_aa: CASSPLAANTGELFF

clone_size: -
d_call: -
j_call: TRBJ2-1
v_call: TRBV7-9
cdr3_nt: TGTGCCAGCAGCCCGGCAGGGGAGGTCCATGAGCAGTTCTTC
cdr3_aa: CASSPAGEVHEQFF

clone_size: -
d_call: TRBD1
j_call: TRBJ1-4
v_call: TRBV5-1
cdr3_nt: TGCGCCAGCAGCTTAACAACAGGGGGTGAAAAACTGTTTTTT
cdr3_aa: CASSLTTGGEKLFF

clone_size: -
d_call: TRBD1
j_call: TRBJ1-1
v_call: TRBV11-2
cdr3_nt: TGTGCCAGCAGGTCATTAACAGGGGGCACTGAAGCTTTCTTT
cdr3_aa: CASRSLTGGTEAFF

clone_size: -
d_call: TRBD1
j_call: TRBJ2-7
v_call: TRBV18
cdr3_nt: TGTGCCAGCTCACCCAGGACAGGGGGTACTGGCGAGCAGTACTTC
cdr3_aa: CASSPRTGGTGEQYF

clone_size: -
d_call: TRBD1
j_call: TRBJ1-2
v_call: TRBV9
cdr3_nt: TGTGCCAGCAGCGTGGGGACAGGTGGCTATGGCTACACCTTC
cdr3_aa: CASSVGTGGYGYTF

clone_size: -
d_call: TRBD2
j_call: TRBJ2-5
v_call: TRBV12-5
cdr3_nt: TGTGCTAGTGGTTTGGCGACTAGCGGGAGAGGAGAGACCCAGTACTTC
cdr3_aa: CASGLATSGRGETQYF

clone_size: -
d_call: -
j_call: TRBJ1-5
v_call: TRBV2
cdr3_nt: TGTGCCAGCAGCCCGTGGGGAAGCAATCAGCCCCAGCATTTT
cdr3_aa: CASSPWGSNQPQHF

clone_size: -
d_call: -
j_call: TRBJ1-4
v_call: TRBV19
cdr3_nt: TGTGCCAGTAGTATTGGGACACGGAATGAAAAACTGTTTTTT
cdr3_aa: CASSIGTRNEKLFF

clone_size: once
d_call: TRBD2
j_call: TRBJ2-7
v_call: TRBV7-2
cdr3_nt: TGTGCCAGCAGCTTAGGGCCAGCGGGAAAATACGAGCAGTACTTC
cdr3_aa: CASSLGPAGKYEQYF

clone_size: -
d_call: -
j_call: TRBJ2-7
v_call: TRBV5-1
cdr3_nt: TGCGCCAGCAGCTTGAATAGCGGACCTTCCTACGAGCAGTACTTC
cdr3_aa: CASSLNSGPSYEQYF

clone_size: -
d_call: TRBD2
j_call: TRBJ2-7
v_call: TRBV27
cdr3_nt: TGTGCCAGCAGTTTACGACGGGGCGGGAGACCGCCCTACGAGCAGTACTTC
cdr3_aa: CASSLRRGGRPPYEQYF

clone_size: -
d_call: -
j_call: TRBJ2-7
v_call: TRBV7-9
cdr3_nt: TGTGCCAGCGTCAACCGAGCCTCCTACGAGCAGTACTTC
cdr3_aa: CASVNRASYEQYF

clone_size: -
d_call: -
j_call: TRBJ1-2
v_call: TRBV2
cdr3_nt: TGTGCCAGCAACCCCCCCGGATATTACGGCTACACCTTC
cdr3_aa: CASNPPGYYGYTF

clone_size: -
d_call: -
j_call: TRBJ1-2
v_call: TRBV18
cdr3_nt: TGTGCCAGCTCATCGAGCCGGGACGCCAAAGTAGCTAACTATGGCTACACCTTC
cdr3_aa: CASSSSRDAKVANYGYTF

clone_size: -
d_call: -
j_call: TRBJ2-3
v_call: TRBV28
cdr3_nt: TGTGCCAGCAGTTTAGGAGGGAGCGGGACAGATACGCAGTATTTT
cdr3_aa: CASSLGGSGTDTQYF

clone_size: -
d_call: -
j_call: TRBJ1-5
v_call: TRBV27
cdr3_nt: TGTGCCAGCAGTTTAACGCAGGCCAATCAGCCCCAGCATTTT
cdr3_aa: CASSLTQANQPQHF

clone_size: -
d_call: -
j_call: TRBJ1-1
v_call: TRBV27
cdr3_nt: TGTGCCAGCGGACGTAAGGTGAACACTGAAGCTTTCTTT
cdr3_aa: CASGRKVNTEAFF

clone_size: few
d_call: TRBD1
j_call: TRBJ1-1
v_call: TRBV5-6
cdr3_nt: TGTGCCAGCAGCCTACCCGGACAGGGGGGGACTGAAGCTTTCTTT
cdr3_aa: CASSLPGQGGTEAFF

clone_size: -
d_call: -
j_call: TRBJ1-4
v_call: TRBV28
cdr3_nt: TGTGCCAGCAGTTTTTGGGGCCCGGATGAAAAACTGTTTTTT
cdr3_aa: CASSFWGPDEKLFF

clone_size: -
d_call: -
j_call: TRBJ2-3
v_call: TRBV19
cdr3_nt: TGTGCCAGTAGCCCAAATCGTGGCACAGATACGCAGTATTTT
cdr3_aa: CASSPNRGTDTQYF

clone_size: -
d_call: -
j_call: TRBJ1-1
v_call: TRBV14
cdr3_nt: TGTGCCAGCAGCCAAGTCGTCGGACGAGACACTGAAGCTTTCTTT
cdr3_aa: CASSQVVGRDTEAFF

clone_size: -
d_call: -
j_call: TRBJ2-5
v_call: TRBV10-3
cdr3_nt: TGTGCCATCAGTGAATTTAGGGGGGGCCAAGAGACCCAGTACTTC
cdr3_aa: CAISEFRGGQETQYF

clone_size: -
d_call: -
j_call: TRBJ2-3
v_call: TRBV10-3
cdr3_nt: TGTGCCATCAGTGAATCGGGACCACCAAACCTGTATTTT
cdr3_aa: CAISESGPPNLYF

clone_size: -
d_call: -
j_call: TRBJ1-2
v_call: TRBV28
cdr3_nt: TGTGCCAGCAGCGACAACCCGGCAGGGAGCGGCTACACCTTC
cdr3_aa: CASSDNPAGSGYTF

clone_size: -
d_call: TRBD2
j_call: TRBJ2-7
v_call: TRBV27
cdr3_nt: TGTGCCAGCAGTTTACTAGCGGGAGGGCCCTACGAGCAGTACTTC
cdr3_aa: CASSLLAGGPYEQYF

clone_size: -
d_call: -
j_call: TRBJ1-1
v_call: TRBV19
cdr3_nt: TGTGCCAGTAGTATATATCACAGAGAAAAGAACACTGAAGCTTTCTTT
cdr3_aa: CASSIYHREKNTEAFF

clone_size: -
d_call: -
j_call: TRBJ2-3
v_call: TRBV5-1
cdr3_nt: TGCGCCAGCAGCTTGGCCCCGGAACACACAGATACGCAGTATTTT
cdr3_aa: CASSLAPEHTDTQYF

clone_size: -
d_call: -
j_call: TRBJ2-3
v_call: TRBV28
cdr3_nt: TGTGCCAGCCGCACTAGGTATACGCAGTATTTT
cdr3_aa: CASRTRYTQYF